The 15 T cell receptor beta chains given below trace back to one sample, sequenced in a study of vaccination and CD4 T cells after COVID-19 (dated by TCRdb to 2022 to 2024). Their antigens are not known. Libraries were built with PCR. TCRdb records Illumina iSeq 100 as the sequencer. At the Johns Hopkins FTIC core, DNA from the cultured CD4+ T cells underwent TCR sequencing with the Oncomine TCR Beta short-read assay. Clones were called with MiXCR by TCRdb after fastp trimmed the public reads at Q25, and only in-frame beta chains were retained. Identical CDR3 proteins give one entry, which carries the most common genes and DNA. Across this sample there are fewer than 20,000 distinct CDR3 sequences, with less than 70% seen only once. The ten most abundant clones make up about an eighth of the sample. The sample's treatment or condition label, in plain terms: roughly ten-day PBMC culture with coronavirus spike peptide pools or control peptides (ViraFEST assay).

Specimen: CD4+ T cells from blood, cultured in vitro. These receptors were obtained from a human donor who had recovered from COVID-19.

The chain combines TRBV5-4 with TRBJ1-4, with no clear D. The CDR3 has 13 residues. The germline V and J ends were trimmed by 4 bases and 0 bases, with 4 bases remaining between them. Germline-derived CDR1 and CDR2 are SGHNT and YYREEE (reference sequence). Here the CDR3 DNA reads TGTGCCAGCAGCGATGCAACTAATGAAAAACTGTTTTTT. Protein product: CASSDATNEKLFF.

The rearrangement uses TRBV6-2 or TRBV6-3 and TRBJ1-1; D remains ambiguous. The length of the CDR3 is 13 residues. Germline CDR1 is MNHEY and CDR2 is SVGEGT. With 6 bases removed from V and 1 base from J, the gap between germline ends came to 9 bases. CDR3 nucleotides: TGTGCCAGCAGCCGGACTGGGAACACTGAAGCTTTCTTT. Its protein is CASSRTGNTEAFF.

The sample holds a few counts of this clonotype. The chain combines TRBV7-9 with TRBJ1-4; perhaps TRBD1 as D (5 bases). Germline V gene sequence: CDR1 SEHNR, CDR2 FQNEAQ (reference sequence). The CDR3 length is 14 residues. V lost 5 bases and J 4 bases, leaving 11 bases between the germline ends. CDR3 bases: TGTGCCAGCAGCCGGGGCACACGTAATGAAAAACTGTTTTTT. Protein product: CASSRGTRNEKLFF. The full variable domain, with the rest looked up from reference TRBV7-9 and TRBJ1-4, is DTGVSQNPRHKITKRGQNVTFRCDPISEHNRLYWYRQTLGQGPEFLTYFQNEAQLEKSRLLSDRFSAERPKGSFSTLEIQRTEQGDSAMYLCASSRGTRNEKLFFGSGTQLSVL.

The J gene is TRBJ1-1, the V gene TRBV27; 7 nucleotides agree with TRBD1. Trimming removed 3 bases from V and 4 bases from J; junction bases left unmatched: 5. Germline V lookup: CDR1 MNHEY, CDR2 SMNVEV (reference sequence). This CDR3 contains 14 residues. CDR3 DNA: TGTGCCAGCAGTTTTAACAGGGGAGGCACTGAAGCTTTCTTT. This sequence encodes CASSFNRGGTEAFF.

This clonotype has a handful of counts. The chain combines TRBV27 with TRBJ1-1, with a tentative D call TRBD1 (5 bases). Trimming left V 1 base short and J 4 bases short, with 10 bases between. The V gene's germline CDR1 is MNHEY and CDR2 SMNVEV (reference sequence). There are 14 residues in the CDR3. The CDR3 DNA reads TGTGCCAGCAGTTTATTGGGGGGGGGCACTGAAGCTTTCTTT. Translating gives CASSLLGGGTEAFF.

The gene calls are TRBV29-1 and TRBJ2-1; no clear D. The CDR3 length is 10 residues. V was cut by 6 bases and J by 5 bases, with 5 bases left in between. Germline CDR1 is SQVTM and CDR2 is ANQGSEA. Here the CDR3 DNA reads TGCAGCGTGGGGAACAATGAGCAGTTCTTC. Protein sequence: CSVGNNEQFF.

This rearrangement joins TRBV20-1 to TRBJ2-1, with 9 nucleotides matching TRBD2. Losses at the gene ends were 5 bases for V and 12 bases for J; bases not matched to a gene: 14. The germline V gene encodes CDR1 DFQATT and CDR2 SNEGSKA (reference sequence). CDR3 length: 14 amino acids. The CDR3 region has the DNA TGCAGTGCTGAGAGTGGATTAGCGGGAGTTTGGCAGTTCTTC. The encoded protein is CSAESGLAGVWQFF.

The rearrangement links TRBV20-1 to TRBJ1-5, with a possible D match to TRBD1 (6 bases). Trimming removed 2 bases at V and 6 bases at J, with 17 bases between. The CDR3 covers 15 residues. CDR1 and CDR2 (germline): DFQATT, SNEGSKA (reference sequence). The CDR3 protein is CSARQKGGKSQPQHF. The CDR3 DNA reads TGCAGTGCTAGACAAAAGGGGGGTAAGAGTCAGCCCCAGCATTTT.

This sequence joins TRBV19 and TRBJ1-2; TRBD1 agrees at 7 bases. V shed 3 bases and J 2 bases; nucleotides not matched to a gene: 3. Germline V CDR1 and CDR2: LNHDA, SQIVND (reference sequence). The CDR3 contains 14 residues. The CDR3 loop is CASSIDRENYGYTF. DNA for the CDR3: TGTGCCAGTAGTATCGACAGGGAAAACTATGGCTACACCTTC.

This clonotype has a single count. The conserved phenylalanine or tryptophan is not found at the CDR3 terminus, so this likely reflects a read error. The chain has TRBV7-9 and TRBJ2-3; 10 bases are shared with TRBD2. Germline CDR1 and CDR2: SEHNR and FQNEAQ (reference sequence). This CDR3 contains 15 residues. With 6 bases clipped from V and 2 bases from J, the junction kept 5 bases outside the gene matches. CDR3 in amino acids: CASSSGTSDTDTQYL. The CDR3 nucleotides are TGTGCCAGCAGTTCCGGGACTAGCGACACAGATACGCAGTATCTT.

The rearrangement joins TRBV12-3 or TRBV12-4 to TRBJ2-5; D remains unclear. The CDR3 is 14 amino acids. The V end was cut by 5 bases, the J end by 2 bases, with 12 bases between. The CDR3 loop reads CASSDDGSQETQYF. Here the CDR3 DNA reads TGTGCCAGCAGTGATGACGGCTCTCAAGAGACCCAGTACTTC.

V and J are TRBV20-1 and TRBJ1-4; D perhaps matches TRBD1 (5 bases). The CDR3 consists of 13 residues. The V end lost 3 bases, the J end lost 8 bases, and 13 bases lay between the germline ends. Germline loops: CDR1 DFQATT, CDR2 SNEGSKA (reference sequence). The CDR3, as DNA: TGCAGTGCTAGCAAGGACACTGACGAAAAACTGTTTTTT. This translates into CSASKDTDEKLFF.

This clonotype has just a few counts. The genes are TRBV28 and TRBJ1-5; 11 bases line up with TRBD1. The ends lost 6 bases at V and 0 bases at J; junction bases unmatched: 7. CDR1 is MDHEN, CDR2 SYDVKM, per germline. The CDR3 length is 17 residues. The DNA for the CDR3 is TGTGCCAGCAGAGCGGACAGGGGGCGATATAGCAATCAGCCCCAGCATTTT. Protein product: CASRADRGRYSNQPQHF.

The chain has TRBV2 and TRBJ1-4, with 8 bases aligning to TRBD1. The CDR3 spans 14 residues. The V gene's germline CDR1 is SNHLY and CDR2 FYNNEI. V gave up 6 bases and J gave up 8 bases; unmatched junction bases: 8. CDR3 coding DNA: TGTGCCAGCAGGGGGCCCAGGGGGCTAGAAAAACTGTTTTTT. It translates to CASRGPRGLEKLFF. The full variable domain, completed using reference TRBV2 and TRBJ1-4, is EPEVTQTPSHQVTQMGQEVILRCVPISNHLYFYWYRQILGQKVEFLVSFYNNEISEKSEIFDDQFSVERPDGSNFTLKIRSTKLEDSAMYFCASRGPRGLEKLFFGSGTQLSVL.

The CDR3 DNA follows: TGTGCCAGCAGTTATATGGAGAACACTGAAGCTTTCTTT. Its protein is CASSYMENTEAFF. The rearrangement joins TRBV6-2 or TRBV6-3 to TRBJ1-1, with no clear D. Germline-derived CDR1 and CDR2 are MNHEY and SVGEGT. V lost 3 bases and J lost 1, with 6 bases in between. This CDR3 contains 13 residues.